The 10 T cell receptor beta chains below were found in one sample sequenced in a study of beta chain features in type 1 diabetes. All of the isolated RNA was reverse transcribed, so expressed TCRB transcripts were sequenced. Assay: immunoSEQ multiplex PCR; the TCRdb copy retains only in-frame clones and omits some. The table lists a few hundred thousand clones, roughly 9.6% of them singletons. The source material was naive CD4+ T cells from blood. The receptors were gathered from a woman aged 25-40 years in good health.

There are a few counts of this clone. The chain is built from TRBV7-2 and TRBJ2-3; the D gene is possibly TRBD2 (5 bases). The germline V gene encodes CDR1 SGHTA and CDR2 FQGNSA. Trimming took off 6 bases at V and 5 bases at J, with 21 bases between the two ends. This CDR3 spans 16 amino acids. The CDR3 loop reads CASRRVPSRRGDTQYF. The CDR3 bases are TGTGCCAGCAGACGTGTGCCTAGCCGGAGAGGAGATACGCAGTATTTT.

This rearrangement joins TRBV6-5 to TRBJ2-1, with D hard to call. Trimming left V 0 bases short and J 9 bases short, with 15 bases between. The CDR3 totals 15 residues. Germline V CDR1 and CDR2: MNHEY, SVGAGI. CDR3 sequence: CASSYSRNNLGEQFF. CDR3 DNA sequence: TGTGCCAGCAGTTACTCGAGGAATAATCTGGGTGAGCAGTTCTTC.

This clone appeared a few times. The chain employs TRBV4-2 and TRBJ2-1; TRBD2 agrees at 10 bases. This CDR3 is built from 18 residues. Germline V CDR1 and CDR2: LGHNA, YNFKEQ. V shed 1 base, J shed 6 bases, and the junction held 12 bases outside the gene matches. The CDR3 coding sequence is TGTGCCAGCAGCCAAGCAAGGCTAGCGGGAGCCCCAATCAATGAGCAGTTCTTC. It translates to CASSQARLAGAPINEQFF.

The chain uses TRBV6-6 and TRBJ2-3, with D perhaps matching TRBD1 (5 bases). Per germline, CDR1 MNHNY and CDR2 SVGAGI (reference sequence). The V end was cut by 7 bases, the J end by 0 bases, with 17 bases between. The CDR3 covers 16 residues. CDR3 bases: TGTGCCAGCACCCAGGGCAGGGCCTCTAGCACAGATACGCAGTATTTT. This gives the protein CASTQGRASSTDTQYF.

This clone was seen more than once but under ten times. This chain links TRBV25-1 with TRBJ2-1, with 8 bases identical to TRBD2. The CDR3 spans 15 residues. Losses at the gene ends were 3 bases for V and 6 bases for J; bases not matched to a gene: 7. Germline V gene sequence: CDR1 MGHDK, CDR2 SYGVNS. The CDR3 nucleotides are TGTGCCAGCAGTGATTCCGGGACTAGGGTCAATGAGCAGTTCTTC. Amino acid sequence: CASSDSGTRVNEQFF.

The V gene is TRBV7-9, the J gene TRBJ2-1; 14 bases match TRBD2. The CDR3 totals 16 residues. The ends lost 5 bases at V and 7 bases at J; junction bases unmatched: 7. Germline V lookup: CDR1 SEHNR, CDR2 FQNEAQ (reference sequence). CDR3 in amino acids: CASSPRGLAGANEQFF. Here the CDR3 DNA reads TGTGCCAGCAGCCCAAGGGGACTAGCGGGAGCGAATGAGCAGTTCTTC.

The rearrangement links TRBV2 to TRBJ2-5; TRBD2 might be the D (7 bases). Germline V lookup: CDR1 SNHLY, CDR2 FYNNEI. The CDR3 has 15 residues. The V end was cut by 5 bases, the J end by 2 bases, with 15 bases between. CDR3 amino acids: CASSIEGGEQETQYF. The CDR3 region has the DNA TGTGCCAGCAGTATTGAGGGGGGGGAACAAGAGACCCAGTACTTC.

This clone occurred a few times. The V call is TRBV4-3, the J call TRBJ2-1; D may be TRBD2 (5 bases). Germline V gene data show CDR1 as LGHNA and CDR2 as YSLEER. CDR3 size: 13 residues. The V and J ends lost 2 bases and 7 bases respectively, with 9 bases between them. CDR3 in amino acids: CASSQSGKNEQFF. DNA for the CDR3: TGCGCCAGCAGCCAAAGCGGCAAAAATGAGCAGTTCTTC.

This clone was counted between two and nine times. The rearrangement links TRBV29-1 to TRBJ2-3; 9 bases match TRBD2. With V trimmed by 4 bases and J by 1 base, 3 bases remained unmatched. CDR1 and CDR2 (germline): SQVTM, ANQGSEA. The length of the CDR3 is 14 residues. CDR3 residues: CSVAIAGGTDTQYF. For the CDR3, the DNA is TGCAGCGTTGCTATAGCGGGAGGCACAGATACGCAGTATTTT.

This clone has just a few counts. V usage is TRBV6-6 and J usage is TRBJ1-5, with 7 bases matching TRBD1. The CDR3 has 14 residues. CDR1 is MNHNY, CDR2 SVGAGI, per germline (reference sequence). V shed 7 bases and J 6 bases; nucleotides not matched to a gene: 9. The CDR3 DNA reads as TGTGCCAGCATCAACGGACAGGCCCGTCAGCCCCAGCATTTT. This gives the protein CASINGQARQPQHF.